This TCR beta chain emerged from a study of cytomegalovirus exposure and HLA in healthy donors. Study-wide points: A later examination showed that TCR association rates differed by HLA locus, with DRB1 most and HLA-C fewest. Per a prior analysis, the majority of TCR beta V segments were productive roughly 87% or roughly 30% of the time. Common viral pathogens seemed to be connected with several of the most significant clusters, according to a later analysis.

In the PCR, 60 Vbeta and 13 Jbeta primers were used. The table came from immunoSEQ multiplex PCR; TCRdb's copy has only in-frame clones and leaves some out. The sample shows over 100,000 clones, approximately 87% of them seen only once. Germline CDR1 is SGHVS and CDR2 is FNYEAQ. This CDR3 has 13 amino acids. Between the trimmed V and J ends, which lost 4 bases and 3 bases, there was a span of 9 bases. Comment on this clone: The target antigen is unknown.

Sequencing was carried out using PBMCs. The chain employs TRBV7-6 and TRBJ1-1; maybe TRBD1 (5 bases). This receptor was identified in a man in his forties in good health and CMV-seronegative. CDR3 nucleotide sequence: TGTGCCAGCAGCTCCCGACAGTACACTGAAGCTTTCTTT. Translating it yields CASSSRQYTEAFF.